This T cell receptor (beta chain) comes out of a study of OX40 agonist ivuxolimab in advanced cancers. Study conclusions and caveats: Clonal expansion in partial responders at 0.1-3.0 mg/kg ranked among the lowest. It was also the case that some nonresponders had low normalized T-cell clonal expansion.

As concerns this clone: Its specificity is not known.

V shed 8 bases and J 0 bases; nucleotides not matched to a gene: 6. Germline CDR1 and CDR2: SGHVS and FQNEAQ. This CDR3 is 14 amino acids long. Clones were sequenced by immunoSEQ multiplex PCR, and TCRdb holds only the in-frame ones, with some missing. Of roughly 80,000 clones listed, about 92% are singletons. No patient had autoimmune disease or received systemic immunosuppression. The TCR originated in an adult with an advanced solid tumor such as melanoma, head and neck, liver or kidney cancer. The specimen was CD4+ or CD8+ T cells sorted from blood, collected in a trial of the OX40 agonist ivuxolimab. The V call is TRBV7-8, the J call TRBJ2-5; 7 positions match TRBD2. This CDR3 is CASSRGVYQETQYF. DNA for the CDR3: TGTGCCAGCTCTCGGGGGGTGTACCAAGAGACCCAGTACTTC.